This T cell receptor beta chain derives from a study of cytomegalovirus exposure and HLA in healthy donors. Study results and limitations: The authors later linked a missense DCLRE1C variant to TCR beta V- and J-gene trimming. Later analysis placed DRB1 highest and HLA-C lowest in TCR association rates, which differed by HLA locus. In all likelihood, a cluster of highly shared sequence variants was a sequencing artifact.

CDR3 length: 11 amino acids. With 8 bases removed from V and 6 bases from J, the gap between germline ends came to 8 bases. Germline loops: CDR1 MDHEN, CDR2 SYDVKM. 13 Jbeta primers and 60 Vbeta primers were used for the PCR. Original processing notes: About 11 million of some 80 million unique TCR beta chains were shared, per a later count. The repertoire was sequenced with immunoSEQ multiplex PCR; TCRdb's copy has only in-frame clones and lacks some. Clonal size and the V and J genes are those of that table, whereas D and trimming came from the DNA. The listing contains about 160,000 clones. A word on this clone: Its antigen is currently unknown.

Sequencing was done on a sample of PBMCs. The chain recombines TRBV28 with TRBJ1-5; D unresolved. The sequence derives from a woman aged 60-75 years in good health and CMV-seronegative. This CDR3 reads CASSTSQPQHF. Written as DNA, the CDR3 is TGTGCCAGCTCGACTAGTCAGCCCCAGCATTTT.